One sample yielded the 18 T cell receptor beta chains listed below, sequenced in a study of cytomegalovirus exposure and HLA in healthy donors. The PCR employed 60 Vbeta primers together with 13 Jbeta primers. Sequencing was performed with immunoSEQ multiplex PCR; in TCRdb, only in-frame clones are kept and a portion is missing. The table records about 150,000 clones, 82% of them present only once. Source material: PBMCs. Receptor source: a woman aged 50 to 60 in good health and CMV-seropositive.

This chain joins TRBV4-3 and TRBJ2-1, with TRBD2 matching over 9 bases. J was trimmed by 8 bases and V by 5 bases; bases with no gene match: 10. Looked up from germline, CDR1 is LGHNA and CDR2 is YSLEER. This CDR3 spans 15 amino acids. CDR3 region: CASSSAAGGSYEQFF. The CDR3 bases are TGCGCCAGCAGCAGCGCAGCGGGGGGTTCATATGAGCAGTTCTTC.

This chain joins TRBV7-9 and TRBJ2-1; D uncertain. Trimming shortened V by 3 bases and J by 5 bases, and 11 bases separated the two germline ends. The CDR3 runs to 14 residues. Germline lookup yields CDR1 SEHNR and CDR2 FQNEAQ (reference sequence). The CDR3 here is CASSFSTLNNEQFF. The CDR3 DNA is TGTGCCAGCAGCTTTTCGACTCTTAACAATGAGCAGTTCTTC.

For the CDR3, the DNA is TGTGCCAGCAGCTACTCAGGGTTTAACACTGAAGCTTTCTTT. Amino acid sequence: CASSYSGFNTEAFF. V and J are TRBV7-6 and TRBJ1-1; the D gene is possibly TRBD1 (5 bases). The germline V and J ends were trimmed by 4 bases and 2 bases, with 11 bases remaining between them. The CDR3 length is 14 residues. Per the germline V gene, CDR1 is SGHVS and CDR2 is FNYEAQ.

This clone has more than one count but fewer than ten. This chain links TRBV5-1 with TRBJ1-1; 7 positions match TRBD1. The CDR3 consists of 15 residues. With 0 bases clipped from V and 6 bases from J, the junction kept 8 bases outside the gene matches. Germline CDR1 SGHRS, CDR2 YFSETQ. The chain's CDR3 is CASSLASQGGSEAFF. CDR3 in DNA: TGCGCCAGCAGCTTGGCAAGCCAGGGGGGATCTGAAGCTTTCTTT.

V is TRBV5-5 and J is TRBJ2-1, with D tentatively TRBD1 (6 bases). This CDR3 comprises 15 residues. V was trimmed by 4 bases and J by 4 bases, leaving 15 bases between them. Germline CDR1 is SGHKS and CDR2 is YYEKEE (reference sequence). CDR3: CASSPDRSRYNEQFF. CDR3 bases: TGTGCCAGCAGCCCCGACAGGTCCCGATACAATGAGCAGTTCTTC. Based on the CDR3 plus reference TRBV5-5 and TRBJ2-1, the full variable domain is DAGVTQSPTHLIKTRGQQVTLRCSPISGHKSVSWYQQVLGQGPQFIFQYYEKEERGRGNFPDRFSARQFPNYSSELNVNALLLGDSALYLCASSPDRSRYNEQFFGPGTRLTVL.

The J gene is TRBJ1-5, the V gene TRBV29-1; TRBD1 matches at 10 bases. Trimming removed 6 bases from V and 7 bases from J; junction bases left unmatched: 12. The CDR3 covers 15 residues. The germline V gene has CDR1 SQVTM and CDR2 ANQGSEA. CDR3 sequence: CSVESRDRGVQPQHF. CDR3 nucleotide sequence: TGCAGCGTCGAGTCCCGGGACAGGGGCGTGCAGCCCCAGCATTTT.

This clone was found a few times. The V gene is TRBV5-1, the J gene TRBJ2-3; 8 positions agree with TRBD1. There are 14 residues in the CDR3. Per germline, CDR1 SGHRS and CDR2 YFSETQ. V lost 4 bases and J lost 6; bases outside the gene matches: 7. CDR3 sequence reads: CASSGGQVVDTQYF. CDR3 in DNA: TGCGCCAGCAGCGGGGGACAGGTAGTGGATACGCAGTATTTT. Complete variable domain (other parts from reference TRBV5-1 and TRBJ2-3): KAGVTQTPRYLIKTRGQQVTLSCSPISGHRSVSWYQQTPGQGLQFLFEYFSETQRNKGNFPGRFSGRQFSNSRSEMNVSTLELGDSALYLCASSGGQVVDTQYFGPGTRLTVL.

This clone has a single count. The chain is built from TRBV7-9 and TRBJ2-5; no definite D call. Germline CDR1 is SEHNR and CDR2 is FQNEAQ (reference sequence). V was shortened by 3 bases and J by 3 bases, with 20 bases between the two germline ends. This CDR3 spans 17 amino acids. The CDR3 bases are TGTGCCAGCAGCTTCCCATATTTGACTCCAGAGAAAGAGACCCAGTACTTC. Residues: CASSFPYLTPEKETQYF.

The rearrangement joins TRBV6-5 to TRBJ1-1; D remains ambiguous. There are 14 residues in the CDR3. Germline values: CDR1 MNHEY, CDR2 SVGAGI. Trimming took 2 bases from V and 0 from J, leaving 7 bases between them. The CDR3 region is CASSYAGLNTEAFF. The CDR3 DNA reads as TGTGCCAGCAGTTACGCAGGATTGAACACTGAAGCTTTCTTT.

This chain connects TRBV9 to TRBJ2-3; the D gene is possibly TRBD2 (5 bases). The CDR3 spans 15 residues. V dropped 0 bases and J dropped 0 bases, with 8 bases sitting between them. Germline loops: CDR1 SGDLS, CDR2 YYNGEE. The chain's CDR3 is CASSVGIASTDTQYF. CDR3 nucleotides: TGTGCCAGCAGCGTAGGGATAGCGAGCACAGATACGCAGTATTTT.

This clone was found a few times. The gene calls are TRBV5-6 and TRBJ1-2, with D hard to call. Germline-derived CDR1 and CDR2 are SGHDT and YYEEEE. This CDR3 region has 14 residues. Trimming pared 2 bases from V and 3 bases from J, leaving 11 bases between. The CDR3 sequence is CASSLVHGDYGYTF. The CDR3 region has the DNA TGTGCCAGCAGCTTAGTACATGGAGACTATGGCTACACCTTC.

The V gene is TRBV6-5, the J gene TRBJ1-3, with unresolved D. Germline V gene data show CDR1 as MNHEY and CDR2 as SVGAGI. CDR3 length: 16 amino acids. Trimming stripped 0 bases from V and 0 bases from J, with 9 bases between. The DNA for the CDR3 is TGTGCCAGCAGTTACTCACCAGGCATCTCTGGAAACACCATATATTTT. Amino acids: CASSYSPGISGNTIYF.

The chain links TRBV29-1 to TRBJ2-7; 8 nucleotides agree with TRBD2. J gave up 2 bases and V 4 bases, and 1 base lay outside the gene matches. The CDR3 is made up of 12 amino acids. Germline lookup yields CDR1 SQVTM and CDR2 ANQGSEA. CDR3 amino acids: CSVAGGAYEQYF. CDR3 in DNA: TGCAGCGTTGCGGGGGGGGCCTACGAGCAGTACTTC.

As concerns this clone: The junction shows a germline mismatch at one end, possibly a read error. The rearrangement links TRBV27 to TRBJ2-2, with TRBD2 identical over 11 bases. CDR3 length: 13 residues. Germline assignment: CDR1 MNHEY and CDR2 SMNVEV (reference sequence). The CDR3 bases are TGTGCCACTACTAGCGGGGGCACCGGGGGGCTGTTTTTT. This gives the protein CATTSGGTGGLFF.

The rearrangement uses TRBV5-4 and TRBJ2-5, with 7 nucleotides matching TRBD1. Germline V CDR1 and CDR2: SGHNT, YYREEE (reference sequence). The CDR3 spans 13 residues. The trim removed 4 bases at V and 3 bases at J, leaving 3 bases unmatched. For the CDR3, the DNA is TGTGCCAGCAGCCTTACAGGGGAAGAGACCCAGTACTTC. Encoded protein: CASSLTGEETQYF.

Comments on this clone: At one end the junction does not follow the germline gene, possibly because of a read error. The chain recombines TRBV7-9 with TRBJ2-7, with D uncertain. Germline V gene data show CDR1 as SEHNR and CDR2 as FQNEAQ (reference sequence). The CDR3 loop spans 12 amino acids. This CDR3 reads CSSSLERSEQYF. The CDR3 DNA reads TGTTCCAGCAGCTTAGAGCGTTCCGAGCAGTACTTC.

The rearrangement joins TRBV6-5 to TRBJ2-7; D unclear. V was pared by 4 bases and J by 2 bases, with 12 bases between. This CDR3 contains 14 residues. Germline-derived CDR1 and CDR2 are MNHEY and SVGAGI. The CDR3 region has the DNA TGTGCCAGCAGTTCCCCCGGGTCCCCCTACGAGCAGTACTTC. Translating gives CASSSPGSPYEQYF.

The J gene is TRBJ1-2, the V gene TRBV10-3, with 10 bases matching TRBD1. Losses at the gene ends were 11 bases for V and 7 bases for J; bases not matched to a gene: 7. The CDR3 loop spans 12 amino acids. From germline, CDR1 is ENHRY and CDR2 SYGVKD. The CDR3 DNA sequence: TGTGCCTTCCTTGGACAGGGGGGTGGCTACACCTTC. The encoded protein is CAFLGQGGGYTF.